These 7 T cell receptor beta chains were sequenced from one sample in a study of shared clonotypes between healthy human individuals. The data were produced by immunoSEQ multiplex PCR, yet TCRdb's version contains in-frame clones alone and is incomplete. The profile shows about 520,000 clones, about 96% of them singletons. Material: naive CD4+ T cells sorted from blood. Subset noted: CD45RA+ positively selected. These receptors originate from a woman in her 30s in good health.

This clone was detected once. V usage is TRBV7-3 and J usage is TRBJ2-7, with a possible D match to TRBD2 (6 bases). V lost 4 bases to trimming and J lost 5 bases, with 12 bases between them. CDR3 length: 13 residues. Germline CDR1 reads SGHTA; CDR2 reads FQGTGA. The CDR3 nucleotides are TGTGCCAGCAGCTCGGGGGTCTGGGACGAGCAGTACTTC. Translation: CASSSGVWDEQYF. The variable domain in full, completed from reference TRBV7-3 and TRBJ2-7, reads GAGVSQTPSNKVTEKGKYVELRCDPISGHTALYWYRQSLGQGPEFLIYFQGTGAADDSGLPNDRFFAVRPEGSVSTLKIQRTERGDSAVYLCASSSGVWDEQYFGPGTRLTVT.

The rearrangement uses TRBV9 and TRBJ2-7; a weak D match, TRBD1 (5 bases). The CDR3 covers 15 residues. Trimming left V 6 bases short and J 4 bases short, with 20 bases between. Germline values: CDR1 SGDLS, CDR2 YYNGEE. The CDR3 DNA reads as TGTGCCAGCAAGCCGTGGTCAGGGCTTTCATACGAGCAGTACTTC. This gives the protein CASKPWSGLSYEQYF.

The rearrangement uses TRBV6-5 and TRBJ2-3; D is tentatively TRBD1 or TRBD2 (5 bases each). The CDR3 runs 16 residues. The germline V gene encodes CDR1 MNHEY and CDR2 SVGAGI. V was clipped by 0 bases and J by 2 bases, with 12 bases between them. CDR3 amino acids: CASSYSTGPFTDTQYF. As DNA, the CDR3 is TGTGCCAGCAGTTACTCGACGGGACCTTTCACAGATACGCAGTATTTT.

The chain joins TRBV6-5 to TRBJ1-2; D ambiguous. The germline V and J ends were trimmed by 0 bases and 3 bases, with 14 bases remaining between them. Germline V CDR1 and CDR2: MNHEY, SVGAGI. CDR3 size: 16 residues. The CDR3 DNA sequence: TGTGCCAGCAGTTACTCGAGAAGGGCTGAAGACTATGGCTACACCTTC. The encoded protein is CASSYSRRAEDYGYTF.

This chain joins TRBV5-6 and TRBJ2-4; TRBD1 agrees at 9 bases. With 7 bases clipped from V and 8 bases from J, the junction kept 10 bases outside the gene matches. CDR3 length equals 14 residues. CDR1 is SGHDT, CDR2 YYEEEE, per germline. The CDR3 DNA is TGTGCCAGCGCCATCATGACAGGGGGAGACATTCAGTACTTC. It is translated as CASAIMTGGDIQYF. The whole variable domain, filled in from reference TRBV5-6 and TRBJ2-4, reads DAGVTQSPTHLIKTRGQQVTLRCSPKSGHDTVSWYQQALGQGPQFIFQYYEEEERQRGNFPDRFSGHQFPNYSSELNVNALLLGDSALYLCASAIMTGGDIQYFGAGTRLSVL.

The rearrangement links TRBV28 to TRBJ1-5, with D possibly matching TRBD1 (6 bases). The ends were cut back, 6 bases at V and 2 bases at J, with 14 bases in the middle. CDR3 length: 15 amino acids. From germline, CDR1 is MDHEN and CDR2 SYDVKM. Here the CDR3 reads CASSRGGNGNQPQHF. The CDR3 DNA sequence: TGTGCCAGCAGCCGAGGGGGGAACGGCAATCAGCCCCAGCATTTT.

This chain connects TRBV4-2 to TRBJ2-7; a possible D gene is TRBD2 (7 bases). This CDR3 is built from 19 residues. Trimming cost V 4 bases and J 4 bases, with 29 bases left between them. Germline V lookup: CDR1 LGHNA, CDR2 YNFKEQ. CDR3 bases: TGTGCCAGCAGCCCACAAGAAAGTGGTACTTCGGGGGGCGGTTACGAGCAGTACTTC. Encoded protein: CASSPQESGTSGGGYEQYF.